This entry is about one T cell receptor (beta chain). Antigen specificity is unknown. The data originate from a study of OX40 agonist ivuxolimab in advanced cancers. General study results and limits: Low clonal expansion, among the lowest seen, marked partial responders at 0.1-3.0 mg/kg.

This CDR3 comprises 15 residues. Germline CDR1 reads SGHRS; CDR2 reads YFSETQ. Assay used: immunoSEQ multiplex PCR; TCRdb lists only in-frame clones, some missing. This table has about 67,000 clones, approximately 91% appearing once. The sample consisted of CD4+ or CD8+ T cells sorted from blood, taken in a trial of the OX40 agonist ivuxolimab. This rearrangement joins TRBV5-1 to TRBJ2-5; unclear D gene. The J call may be mistaken, given a closer DNA end match to TRBJ2-7. The sequence derives from an adult with an advanced solid tumor such as melanoma, head and neck, liver or kidney cancer. The CDR3 here is CASSLGQRSNYEQYF. CDR3 nucleotide sequence: TGCGCCAGCAGCTTGGGGCAGCGATCCAACTACGAGCAGTACTTC.